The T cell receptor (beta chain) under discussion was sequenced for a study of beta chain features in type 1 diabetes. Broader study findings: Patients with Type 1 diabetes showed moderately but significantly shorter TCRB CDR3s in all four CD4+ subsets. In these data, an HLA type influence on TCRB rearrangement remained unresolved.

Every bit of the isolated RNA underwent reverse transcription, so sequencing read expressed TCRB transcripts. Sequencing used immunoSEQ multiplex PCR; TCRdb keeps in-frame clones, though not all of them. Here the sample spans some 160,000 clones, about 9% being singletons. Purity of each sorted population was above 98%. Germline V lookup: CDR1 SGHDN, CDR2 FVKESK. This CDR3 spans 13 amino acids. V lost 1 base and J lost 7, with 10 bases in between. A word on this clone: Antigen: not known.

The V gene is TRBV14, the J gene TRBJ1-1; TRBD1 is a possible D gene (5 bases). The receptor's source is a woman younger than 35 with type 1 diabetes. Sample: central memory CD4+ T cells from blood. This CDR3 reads CASSQVGGVEAFF. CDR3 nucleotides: TGTGCCAGCAGCCAAGTCGGGGGGGTTGAAGCTTTCTTT.